Presented here are 28 T cell receptor beta chains from one specimen sequenced in a study of control samples from healthy donors and cancer patients. Here immunoSEQ multiplex PCR was the method, and the copy in TCRdb shows in-frame clones only, minus some. There are 90,000 to 110,000 clones in the sample; 90% occur only once, and 3.5% to 4.5% lies in the top ten. The sequenced material came from blood. The receptors stem from a human donor in good health. The donor label of this sample is uncertain.

The chain uses TRBV19 and TRBJ2-5, with 8 bases lining up with TRBD2. The CDR3 is made up of 14 amino acids. Looked up from germline, CDR1 is LNHDA and CDR2 is SQIVND (reference sequence). V lost 3 bases to trimming and J lost 6 bases; unmatched junction nucleotides: 6. The CDR3 sequence is CASSIGTGGKTQYF. CDR3 DNA sequence: TGTGCCAGTAGTATTGGGACGGGGGGGAAGACCCAGTACTTC.

The chain links TRBV5-4 to TRBJ2-7, with 12 bases identical to TRBD1. After removal of 4 bases from V and 4 bases from J, the junction contained 6 bases not matched to a gene. CDR1 and CDR2 (germline): SGHNT, YYREEE (reference sequence). The CDR3 loop spans 15 amino acids. As DNA, the CDR3 is TGTGCCAGCAGCGGCGGGACAGGGGGCAGGTACGAGCAGTACTTC. Protein: CASSGGTGGRYEQYF.

The chain recombines TRBV7-2 with TRBJ2-7; the match to TRBD2 covers 8 bases. Germline V gene data show CDR1 as SGHTA and CDR2 as FQGNSA. The CDR3 length is 14 residues. After removal of 5 bases from V and 3 bases from J, the junction contained 6 bases not matched to a gene. The CDR3: CASSPSGGNYEQYF. CDR3 nucleotide sequence: TGTGCCAGCAGCCCGAGCGGGGGTAACTACGAGCAGTACTTC.

This clone was recorded only once. The CDR3: CATVPRPSQPQHF. Here the CDR3 DNA reads TGTGCCACCGTTCCTAGGCCCAGTCAGCCCCAGCATTTT. V is TRBV24-1 and J is TRBJ1-5; D is unclear. With 9 bases removed from V and 6 bases from J, the gap between germline ends came to 14 bases. CDR1 and CDR2 (germline): KGHDR, SFDVKD. The CDR3 consists of 13 residues.

The CDR3 DNA sequence: TGTGCCAGCAGTGACGGACTAGCGGCCCGGGAGACCCAGTACTTC. Translated, it gives CASSDGLAARETQYF. The V and J genes are TRBV6-1 and TRBJ2-5; 10 positions match TRBD2. CDR3 length: 15 amino acids. Germline V gene data show CDR1 as MNHNS and CDR2 as SASEGT. V gave up 3 bases and J gave up 5 bases; unmatched junction bases: 6.

The chain carries TRBV18 and TRBJ2-1; TRBD1 or TRBD2 may be the D gene (5 bases each). The CDR3 runs to 13 residues. Between the trimmed V and J ends, which lost 3 bases and 13 bases, there was a span of 16 bases. Per the germline V gene, CDR1 is KGHSH and CDR2 is LQKENI. The DNA of the CDR3 is TGTGCCAGCTCACCTTATCGGGACCGCCCCCAGTTCTTC. It yields the protein CASSPYRDRPQFF. Looking up the rest from reference TRBV18 and TRBJ2-1 gives the full variable domain: NAGVMQNPRHLVRRRGQEARLRCSPMKGHSHVYWYRQLPEEGLKFMVYLQKENIIDESGMPKERFSAEFPKEGPSILRIQQVVRGDSAAYFCASSPYRDRPQFFGPGTRLTVL.

The CDR3 here is CASSLGFGGYTF. CDR3 sequence (DNA): TGCGCCAGCAGCTTGGGATTCGGAGGCTACACCTTC. This chain links TRBV5-1 with TRBJ1-2; the D is unclear. Germline V CDR1 and CDR2: SGHRS, YFSETQ. This CDR3 spans 12 amino acids. V was shortened by 0 bases and J by 8 bases, with 8 bases between the two germline ends. Filled out from reference TRBV5-1 and TRBJ1-2, the complete variable domain reads KAGVTQTPRYLIKTRGQQVTLSCSPISGHRSVSWYQQTPGQGLQFLFEYFSETQRNKGNFPGRFSGRQFSNSRSEMNVSTLELGDSALYLCASSLGFGGYTFGSGTRLTVV.

This chain uses TRBV6-5 with TRBJ2-7, with TRBD1 matching 7 bases. The CDR3 consists of 13 residues. After removal of 6 bases from V and 7 bases from J, the junction contained 9 bases not matched to a gene. Germline assignment: CDR1 MNHEY and CDR2 SVGAGI. The chain's CDR3 is CASRSDRNGEQYF. The DNA of the CDR3 is TGTGCCAGCAGATCGGACAGGAATGGGGAGCAGTACTTC.

This chain joins TRBV6-1 and TRBJ2-7, with TRBD1 matching 10 bases. The CDR3 sequence is 19 residues long. The ends lost 0 bases at V and 2 bases at J; junction bases unmatched: 13. Germline CDR1 MNHNS, CDR2 SASEGT. CDR3 sequence: CASSEAPTGGVLAAYEQYF. The CDR3 region has the DNA TGTGCCAGCAGTGAAGCCCCGACAGGGGGCGTACTAGCGGCCTACGAGCAGTACTTC.

The V call is TRBV4-1, the J call TRBJ2-3; 7 nucleotides line up with TRBD1. V was pared by 1 base and J by 4 bases, with 14 bases of the junction left unmatched. Germline CDR1 is MGHRA and CDR2 is YSYEKL. The CDR3 extends over 18 amino acids. The CDR3 DNA reads as TGCGCCAGCAGCCAAGGACCTCAGACAGGGCGAAGGTCAGATACGCAGTATTTT. Translating gives CASSQGPQTGRRSDTQYF.

The gene calls are TRBV7-3 and TRBJ1-1; D may be TRBD1 (6 bases). V lost 6 bases and J 2 bases, leaving 13 bases between the germline ends. The germline V gene has CDR1 SGHTA and CDR2 FQGTGA. The CDR3 runs 14 residues. The CDR3 reads CASRQGGANTEAFF. The DNA of the CDR3 is TGTGCCAGCAGACAAGGGGGGGCCAACACTGAAGCTTTCTTT.

Only a few counts were recorded for this clone. The chain combines TRBV19 with TRBJ2-1; 9 bases agree with TRBD2. Germline CDR1 reads LNHDA; CDR2 reads SQIVND (reference sequence). The trim removed 3 bases at V and 8 bases at J, leaving 5 bases unmatched. CDR3 length equals 14 residues. CDR3: CASSIAGGTDEQFF. In nucleotides, the CDR3 is TGTGCCAGTAGTATCGCGGGGGGGACCGATGAGCAGTTCTTC.

The CDR3 DNA reads as TGTGCCAGCTCATTTCGGGGACAGGGACAAACTGAAGCTTTCTTT. This translates into CASSFRGQGQTEAFF. The rearrangement joins TRBV18 to TRBJ1-1, with TRBD1 matching 9 bases. V gave up 5 bases and J gave up 5 bases; unmatched junction bases: 9. The germline gives CDR1 KGHSH, CDR2 LQKENI. The CDR3 totals 15 residues.

This chain joins TRBV5-1 and TRBJ1-3; 7 nucleotides agree with TRBD1. Trimming removed 4 bases from V and 0 bases from J; junction bases left unmatched: 7. The CDR3 totals 16 residues. The germline V gene encodes CDR1 SGHRS and CDR2 YFSETQ. In DNA, the CDR3 is TGCGCCAGCAGCCAAGCCCAGGGGGACTCTGGAAACACCATATATTTT. Translating it yields CASSQAQGDSGNTIYF.

The gene calls are TRBV11-2 and TRBJ1-1; possible D gene TRBD1, 6 bases. This CDR3 comprises 15 residues. In germline, CDR1 is SGHAT, CDR2 FQNNGV. Trimming took 8 bases from V and 4 from J, leaving 20 bases between them. The DNA for the CDR3 is TGTGCCAGCTCGAAAAGGGACAATCTCCGCACTGAAGCTTTCTTT. This translates into CASSKRDNLRTEAFF.

This chain connects TRBV10-1 to TRBJ1-1; D is unclear. Germline lookup yields CDR1 WNHNN and CDR2 SYGVQD (reference sequence). V was trimmed by 1 base and J by 1 base, leaving 4 bases between them. This CDR3 spans 13 amino acids. This CDR3 is CASSEYKNTEAFF. CDR3 DNA sequence: TGCGCCAGCAGTGAGTATAAGAACACTGAAGCTTTCTTT.

This sequence joins TRBV7-8 and TRBJ2-5, with 7 positions matching TRBD1. The V gene end was trimmed by 3 bases and the J gene end by 2 bases; junction bases not matched to a gene: 6. Germline CDR1 is SGHVS and CDR2 is FQNEAQ. The CDR3 covers 15 residues. DNA for the CDR3: TGTGCCAGCAGCTTTTTCGGCAGGGGGCAAGAGACCCAGTACTTC. Translating gives CASSFFGRGQETQYF. Drawing the rest from reference TRBV7-8 and TRBJ2-5, the complete variable domain is GAGVSQSPRYKVAKRGQDVALRCDPISGHVSLFWYQQALGQGPEFLTYFQNEAQLDKSGLPSDRFFAERPEGSVSTLKIQRTQQEDSAVYLCASSFFGRGQETQYFGPGTRLLVL.

The chain uses TRBV6-5 and TRBJ1-1; possible D gene TRBD1, 5 bases. Germline V CDR1 and CDR2: MNHEY, SVGAGI. V was pared by 0 bases and J by 4 bases, with 12 bases between. The CDR3 covers 15 residues. The CDR3 loop is CASSYSSGATTEAFF. CDR3 in DNA: TGTGCCAGCAGTTACTCTTCCGGGGCTACCACTGAAGCTTTCTTT.

The chain combines TRBV2 with TRBJ2-3, with a tentative D call TRBD1 (5 bases). Germline CDR1 reads SNHLY; CDR2 reads FYNNEI. Deletions cut 4 bases from V and 0 bases from J, with 29 bases between. The CDR3 spans 21 residues. For the CDR3, the DNA is TGTGCCAGCAGTGTTCGAGGACCAGCGCCAGACCAGGGCACCAGCACAGATACGCAGTATTTT. Its protein product is CASSVRGPAPDQGTSTDTQYF.

The V gene is TRBV2, the J gene TRBJ1-5; 8 bases are a match to TRBD1. This CDR3 has 15 residues. CDR1 and CDR2 from the germline V gene are SNHLY and FYNNEI. V lost 3 bases to trimming and J lost 6 bases; unmatched junction nucleotides: 7. The CDR3 DNA is TGTGCCAGCAGTGACCCGACAGGGGTTGTTCAGCCCCAGCATTTT. This sequence encodes CASSDPTGVVQPQHF.

The V and J genes are TRBV25-1 and TRBJ2-1, with D possibly TRBD1 on 6 matching bases. The CDR3 consists of 14 residues. Germline V gives CDR1 MGHDK, CDR2 SYGVNS. V dropped 3 bases and J dropped 10 bases, with 16 bases sitting between them. The CDR3 loop reads CASSDTQGIGEQFF. The CDR3 coding sequence is TGTGCCAGCAGTGACACACAGGGTATTGGGGAGCAGTTCTTC.

This sequence joins TRBV28 and TRBJ2-7; TRBD2 matches 7 bases. Germline lookup yields CDR1 MDHEN and CDR2 SYDVKM. The CDR3 extends over 12 amino acids. Losses at the gene ends were 3 bases for V and 11 bases for J; bases not matched to a gene: 7. For the CDR3, the DNA is TGTGCCAGCAGTTTGGAGGCAGGGAGGGAGTACTTC. Translated, it gives CASSLEAGREYF.

This sequence joins TRBV12-5 and TRBJ1-3; D remains unclear. Germline V gene lookup returns CDR1 LGHNT and CDR2 FRNRAP. Trimming took off 7 bases at V and 9 bases at J, with 10 bases between the two ends. This CDR3 comprises 11 residues. The CDR3 loop is CASEFAGTIYF. CDR3 bases: TGTGCTAGTGAATTCGCTGGCACCATATATTTT.

The chain couples TRBV24-1 to TRBJ2-3; 9 bases are shared with TRBD1. The trim removed 5 bases at V and 6 bases at J, leaving 11 bases unmatched. The CDR3 is 16 amino acids. Per the germline V gene, CDR1 is KGHDR and CDR2 is SFDVKD. This CDR3 reads CATSGPRGQGADTQYF. DNA for the CDR3: TGTGCCACCAGTGGCCCCCGGGGACAGGGCGCGGATACGCAGTATTTT.

The rearrangement links TRBV5-1 to TRBJ1-4, with D perhaps matching TRBD1 (6 bases). Germline V gene sequence: CDR1 SGHRS, CDR2 YFSETQ. The length of the CDR3 is 14 residues. With 4 bases removed from V and 8 bases from J, the gap between germline ends came to 15 bases. The CDR3 sequence is CASSQGPSEEKLFF. The DNA of the CDR3 is TGCGCCAGCAGCCAGGGGCCGTCAGAAGAAAAACTGTTTTTT.

This clone was observed a single time. The rearrangement links TRBV18 to TRBJ2-7; 7 bases line up with TRBD2. J gave up 2 bases and V 8 bases, and 6 bases lay outside the gene matches. The germline CDR1 and CDR2 sequences are KGHSH and LQKENI. The CDR3 loop spans 13 amino acids. Here the CDR3 reads CASQRDGTYEQYF. As DNA, the CDR3 is TGTGCCAGCCAGCGGGACGGTACCTACGAGCAGTACTTC.

This sequence joins TRBV15 and TRBJ1-4; D unclear. Per germline, CDR1 LNHNV and CDR2 YYDKDF (reference sequence). The CDR3 has 13 residues. The V and J ends lost 5 bases and 4 bases respectively, with 8 bases between them. The CDR3 nucleotides are TGTGCCACCAGCCCACAGTTTAATGAAAAACTGTTTTTT. Its translation is CATSPQFNEKLFF.

V and J are TRBV7-2 and TRBJ1-5; unclear D gene. In germline, CDR1 is SGHTA, CDR2 FQGNSA. V lost 1 base to trimming and J lost 0 bases, with 7 bases between them. This CDR3 has 15 amino acids. CDR3 residues: CASSLEQFSNQPQHF. In nucleotides, the CDR3 is TGTGCCAGCAGCTTAGAGCAGTTTAGCAATCAGCCCCAGCATTTT. The whole variable domain, remainder taken from reference TRBV7-2 and TRBJ1-5, is GAGVSQSPSNKVTEKGKDVELRCDPISGHTALYWYRQSLGQGLEFLIYFQGNSAPDKSGLPSDRFSAERTGGSVSTLTIQRTQQEDSAVYLCASSLEQFSNQPQHFGDGTRLSIL.